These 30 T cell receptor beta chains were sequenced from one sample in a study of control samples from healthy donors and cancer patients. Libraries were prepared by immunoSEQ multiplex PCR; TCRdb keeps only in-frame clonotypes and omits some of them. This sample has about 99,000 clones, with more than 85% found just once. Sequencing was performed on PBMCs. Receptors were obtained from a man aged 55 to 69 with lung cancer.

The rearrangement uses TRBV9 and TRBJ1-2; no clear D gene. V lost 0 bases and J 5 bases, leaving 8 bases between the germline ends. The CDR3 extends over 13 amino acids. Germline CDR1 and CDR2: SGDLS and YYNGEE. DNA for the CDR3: TGTGCCAGCAGCGTAGCTCCGGGTTATGGCTACACCTTC. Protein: CASSVAPGYGYTF.

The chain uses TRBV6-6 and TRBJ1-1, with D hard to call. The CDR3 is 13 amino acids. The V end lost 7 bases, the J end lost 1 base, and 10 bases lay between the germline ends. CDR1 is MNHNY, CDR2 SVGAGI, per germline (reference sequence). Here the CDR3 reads CASKMDGNTEAFF. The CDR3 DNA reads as TGTGCCAGCAAGATGGACGGGAACACTGAAGCTTTCTTT.

DNA for the CDR3: TGTGCCATCAGTCCAGGGATCTCCTACAATGAGCAGTTCTTC. Its translation is CAISPGISYNEQFF. The J gene is TRBJ2-1, the V gene TRBV10-3; maybe TRBD1 (5 bases). The CDR3 length is 14 residues. Looked up from germline, CDR1 is ENHRY and CDR2 is SYGVKD. Trimming took off 5 bases at V and 0 bases at J, with 8 bases between the two ends.

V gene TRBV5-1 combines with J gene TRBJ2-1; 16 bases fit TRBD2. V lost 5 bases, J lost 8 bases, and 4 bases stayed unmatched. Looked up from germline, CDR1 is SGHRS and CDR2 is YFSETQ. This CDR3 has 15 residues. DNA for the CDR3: TGCGCCAGCAGGGAGGGACTAGCGGGGGGGCATGAGCAGTTCTTC. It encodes CASREGLAGGHEQFF. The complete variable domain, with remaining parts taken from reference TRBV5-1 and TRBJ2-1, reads KAGVTQTPRYLIKTRGQQVTLSCSPISGHRSVSWYQQTPGQGLQFLFEYFSETQRNKGNFPGRFSGRQFSNSRSEMNVSTLELGDSALYLCASREGLAGGHEQFFGPGTRLTVL.

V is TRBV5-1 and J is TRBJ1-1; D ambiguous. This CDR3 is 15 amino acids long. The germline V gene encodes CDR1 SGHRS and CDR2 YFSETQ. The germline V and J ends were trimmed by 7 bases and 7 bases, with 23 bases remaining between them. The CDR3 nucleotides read TGCGCCAGCTCGTTACAAGATTCGACAAGAGATGAAGCTTTCTTT. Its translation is CASSLQDSTRDEAFF.

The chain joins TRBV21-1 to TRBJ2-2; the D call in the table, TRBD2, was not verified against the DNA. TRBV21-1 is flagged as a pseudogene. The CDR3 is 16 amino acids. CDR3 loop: CASSKVGSGFTGELFF. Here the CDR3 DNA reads TGTGCCAGCAGCAAAGTGGGGAGTGGGTTCACCGGGGAGCTGTTTTTT.

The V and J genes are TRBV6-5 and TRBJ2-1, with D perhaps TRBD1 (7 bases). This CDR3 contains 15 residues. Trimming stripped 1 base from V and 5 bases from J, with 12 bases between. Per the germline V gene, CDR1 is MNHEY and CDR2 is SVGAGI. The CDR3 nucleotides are TGTGCCAGCAGTTACTTCGACAGGGAGGACAATGAGCAGTTCTTC. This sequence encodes CASSYFDREDNEQFF.

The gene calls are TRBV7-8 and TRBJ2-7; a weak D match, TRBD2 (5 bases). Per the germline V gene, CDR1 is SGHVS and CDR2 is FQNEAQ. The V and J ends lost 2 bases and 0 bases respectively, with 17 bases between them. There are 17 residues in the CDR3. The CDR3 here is CASSLIVGLSSSYEQYV. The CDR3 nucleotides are TGTGCCAGCAGCTTAATAGTTGGACTCAGCTCCTCCTACGAGCAGTACGTC.

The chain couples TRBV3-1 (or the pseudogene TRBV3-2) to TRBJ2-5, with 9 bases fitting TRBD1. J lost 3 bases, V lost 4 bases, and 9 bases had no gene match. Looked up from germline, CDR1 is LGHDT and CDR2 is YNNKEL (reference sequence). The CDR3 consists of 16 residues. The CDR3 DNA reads TGTGCCAGCAGCCCAAATCCGGGACAGGGCAAAGAGACCCAGTACTTC. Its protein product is CASSPNPGQGKETQYF.

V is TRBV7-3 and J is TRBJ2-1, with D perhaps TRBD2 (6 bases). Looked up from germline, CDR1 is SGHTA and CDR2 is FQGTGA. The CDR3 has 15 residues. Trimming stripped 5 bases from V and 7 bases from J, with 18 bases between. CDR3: CASSNPSVPLNEQFF. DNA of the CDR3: TGTGCCAGCAGCAATCCTAGCGTGCCGTTAAATGAGCAGTTCTTC.

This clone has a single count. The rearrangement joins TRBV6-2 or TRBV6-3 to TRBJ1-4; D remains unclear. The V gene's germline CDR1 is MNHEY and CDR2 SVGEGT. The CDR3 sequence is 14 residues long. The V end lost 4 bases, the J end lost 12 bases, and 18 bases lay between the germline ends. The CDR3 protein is CASSSPAQKMELFF. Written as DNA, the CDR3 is TGTGCCAGCAGTTCCCCGGCCCAAAAGATGGAACTGTTTTTT.

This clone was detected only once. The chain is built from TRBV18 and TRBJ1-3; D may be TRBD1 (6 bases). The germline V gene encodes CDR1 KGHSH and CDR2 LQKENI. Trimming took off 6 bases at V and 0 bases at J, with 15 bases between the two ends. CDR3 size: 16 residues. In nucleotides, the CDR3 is TGTGCCAGCTCGAGAGCGACAGGAATCTCTGGAAACACCATATATTTT. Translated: CASSRATGISGNTIYF.

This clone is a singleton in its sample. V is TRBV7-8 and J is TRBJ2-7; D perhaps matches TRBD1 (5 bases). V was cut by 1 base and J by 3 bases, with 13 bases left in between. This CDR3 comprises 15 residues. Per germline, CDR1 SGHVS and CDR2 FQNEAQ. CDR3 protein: CASSLVGGQLYEQYV. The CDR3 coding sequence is TGTGCCAGCAGCTTAGTTGGCGGACAACTCTACGAGCAGTACGTC.

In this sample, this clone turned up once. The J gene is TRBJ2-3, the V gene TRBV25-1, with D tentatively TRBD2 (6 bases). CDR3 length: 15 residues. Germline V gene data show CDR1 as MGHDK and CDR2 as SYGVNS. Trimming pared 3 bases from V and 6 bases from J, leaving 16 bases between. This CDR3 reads CASSDPGTSLDTQYF. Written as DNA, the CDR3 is TGTGCCAGCAGTGACCCCGGGACTTCACTCGATACGCAGTATTTT.

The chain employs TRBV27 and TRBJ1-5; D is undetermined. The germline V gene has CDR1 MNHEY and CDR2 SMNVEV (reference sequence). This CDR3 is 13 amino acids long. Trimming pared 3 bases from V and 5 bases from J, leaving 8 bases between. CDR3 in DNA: TGTGCCAGCAGTTTTCGCTCCGATCAGCCCCAGCATTTT. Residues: CASSFRSDQPQHF.

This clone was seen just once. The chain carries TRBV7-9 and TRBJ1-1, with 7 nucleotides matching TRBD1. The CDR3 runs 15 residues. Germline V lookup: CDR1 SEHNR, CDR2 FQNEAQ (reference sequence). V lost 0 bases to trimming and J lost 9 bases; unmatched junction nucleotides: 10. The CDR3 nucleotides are TGTGCCAGCAGCTTAGCCGGTCCGGGACAGCCAAAAGCTTTCTTT. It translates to CASSLAGPGQPKAFF.

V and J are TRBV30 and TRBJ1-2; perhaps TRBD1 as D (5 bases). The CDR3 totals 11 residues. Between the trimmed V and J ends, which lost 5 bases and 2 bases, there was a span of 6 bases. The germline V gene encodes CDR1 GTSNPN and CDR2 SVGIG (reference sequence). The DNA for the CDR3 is TGTGCCTGGGACAGCAACTATGGCTACACCTTC. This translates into CAWDSNYGYTF.

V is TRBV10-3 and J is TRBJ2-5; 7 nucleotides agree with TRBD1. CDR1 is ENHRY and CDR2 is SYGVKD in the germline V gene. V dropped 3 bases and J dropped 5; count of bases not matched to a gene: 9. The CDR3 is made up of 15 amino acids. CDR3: CAISELGQSYETQYF. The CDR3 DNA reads TGTGCCATCAGTGAACTGGGACAGAGTTACGAGACCCAGTACTTC.

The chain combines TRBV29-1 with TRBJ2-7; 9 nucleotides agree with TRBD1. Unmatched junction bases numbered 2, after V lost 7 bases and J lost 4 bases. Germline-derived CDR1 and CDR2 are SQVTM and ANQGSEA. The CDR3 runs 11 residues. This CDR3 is CSAGQGYEQYV. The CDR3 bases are TGCAGCGCCGGACAGGGGTACGAGCAGTACGTC.

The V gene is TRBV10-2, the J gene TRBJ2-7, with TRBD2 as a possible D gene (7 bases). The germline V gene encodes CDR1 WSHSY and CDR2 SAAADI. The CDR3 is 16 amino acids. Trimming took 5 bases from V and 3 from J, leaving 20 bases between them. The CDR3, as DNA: TGCGCCAGCAGTACCCCGAGGAGGGGGGGGGACTACGAGCAGTACGTC. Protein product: CASSTPRRGGDYEQYV.

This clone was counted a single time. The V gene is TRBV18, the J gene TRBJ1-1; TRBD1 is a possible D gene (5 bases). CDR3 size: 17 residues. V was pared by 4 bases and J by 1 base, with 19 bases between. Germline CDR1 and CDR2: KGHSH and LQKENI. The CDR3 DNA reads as TGTGCCAGCTCACGGACGGCCTCTTCGGGACCGAACACTGAAGCTTTCTTT. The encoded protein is CASSRTASSGPNTEAFF.

CDR3 DNA sequence: TGTGCCAGCAGACCGACAGGGGGTAACTATGGCTACACCTTC. Translation gives CASRPTGGNYGYTF. The V call is TRBV6-5, the J call TRBJ1-2; 9 positions agree with TRBD1. CDR1 and CDR2 (germline): MNHEY, SVGAGI. The CDR3 runs to 14 residues. V trimming: 6 bases; J trimming: 1 base; junction bases outside the gene matches: 3.

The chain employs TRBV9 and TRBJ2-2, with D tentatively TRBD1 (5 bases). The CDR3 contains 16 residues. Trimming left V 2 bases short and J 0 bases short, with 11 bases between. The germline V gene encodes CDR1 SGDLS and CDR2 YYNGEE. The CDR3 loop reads CASSVQGTTNTGELFF. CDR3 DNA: TGTGCCAGCAGCGTGCAGGGAACAACGAACACCGGGGAGCTGTTTTTT.

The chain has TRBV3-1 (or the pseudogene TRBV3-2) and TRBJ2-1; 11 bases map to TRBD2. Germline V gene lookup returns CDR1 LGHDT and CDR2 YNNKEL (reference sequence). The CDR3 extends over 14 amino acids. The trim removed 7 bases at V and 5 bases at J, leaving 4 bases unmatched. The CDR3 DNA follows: TGTGCCAGCACCTTAGCGGGGGGGGACAATGAGCAGTTCTTC. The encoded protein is CASTLAGGDNEQFF.

CDR3 amino acids: CAISGRNTGTAYEQYF. CDR3 nucleotide sequence: TGTGCCATCAGTGGACGAAATACCGGGACGGCCTACGAGCAGTACTTC. This chain uses TRBV10-3 with TRBJ2-7; D tentatively reads TRBD1 or TRBD2 (5 bases each). This CDR3 has 16 residues. Trimming took off 4 bases at V and 2 bases at J, with 18 bases between the two ends. CDR1 is ENHRY and CDR2 is SYGVKD in the germline V gene.

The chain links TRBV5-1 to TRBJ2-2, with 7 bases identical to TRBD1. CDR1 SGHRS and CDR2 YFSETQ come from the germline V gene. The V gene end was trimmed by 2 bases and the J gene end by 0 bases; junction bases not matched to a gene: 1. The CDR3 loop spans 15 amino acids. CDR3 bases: TGCGCCAGCAGCTTAGGGACAGCGAACACCGGGGAGCTGTTTTTT. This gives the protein CASSLGTANTGELFF.

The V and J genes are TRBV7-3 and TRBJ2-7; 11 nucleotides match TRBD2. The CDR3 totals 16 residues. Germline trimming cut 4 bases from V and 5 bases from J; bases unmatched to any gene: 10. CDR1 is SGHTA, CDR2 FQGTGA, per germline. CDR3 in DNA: TGTGCCAGCAGCTCCCACCCCGGACTAGCGGGTAACGAGCAGTACTTC. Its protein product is CASSSHPGLAGNEQYF.

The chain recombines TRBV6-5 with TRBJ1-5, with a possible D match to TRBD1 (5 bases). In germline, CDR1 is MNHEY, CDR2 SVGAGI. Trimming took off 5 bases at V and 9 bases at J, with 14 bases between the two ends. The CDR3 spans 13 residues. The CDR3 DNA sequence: TGTGCCAGCAGTAGCCTTCCCGGGACGCCCCAGCATTTT. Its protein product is CASSSLPGTPQHF.

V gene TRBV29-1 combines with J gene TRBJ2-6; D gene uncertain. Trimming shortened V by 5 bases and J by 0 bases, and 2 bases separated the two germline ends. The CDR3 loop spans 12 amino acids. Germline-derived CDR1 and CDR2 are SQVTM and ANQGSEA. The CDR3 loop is CSVFSGANVLTF. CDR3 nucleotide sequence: TGCAGCGTTTTCTCTGGGGCCAACGTCCTGACTTTC.

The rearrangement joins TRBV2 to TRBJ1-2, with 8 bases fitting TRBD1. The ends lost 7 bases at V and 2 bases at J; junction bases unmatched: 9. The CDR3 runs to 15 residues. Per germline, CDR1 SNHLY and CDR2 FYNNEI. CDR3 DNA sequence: TGTGCCAGCACTGTTCCGGGACAGGCAAACTATGGCTACACCTTC. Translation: CASTVPGQANYGYTF. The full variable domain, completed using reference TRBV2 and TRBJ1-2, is EPEVTQTPSHQVTQMGQEVILRCVPISNHLYFYWYRQILGQKVEFLVSFYNNEISEKSEIFDDQFSVERPDGSNFTLKIRSTKLEDSAMYFCASTVPGQANYGYTFGSGTRLTVV.